A selection of T cell receptor beta chains follows, all from one sample in a study of CD8 T cells in Susac syndrome. TCRdb ran MiXCR on the immunoSEQ multiplex PCR reads and lists one entry per CDR3 protein. Altogether 150,000 or so distinct CDR3 sequences are present, around 95% being singletons, with the ten largest covering around 0.14%. Specimen: CD4+ T cells from PBMCs. The receptors were sampled from a human donor in good health. Both conserved end residues are part of each CDR3. The D gene is left open where the match is weak. Part of the rows lack a size; the others show once, few, many or a class for expanded clones.

>TRBJ2-3|-|TRBV4-3|-
CASSQETRHTQYF
TGCGCCAGCAGCCAAGAGACGCGACATACGCAGTATTTT
>TRBJ1-5|-|TRBV27|-
CASRPLGGQPQHF
TGTGCCAGCAGACCTTTGGGTGGCCAGCCCCAGCATTTT
>TRBJ1-2|-|TRBV14|-
CASSQDGSRQFYGYTF
TGTGCCAGCAGCCAAGATGGTAGCAGACAATTCTATGGCTACACCTTC
>TRBJ2-7|-|TRBV14|-
CASSQLGTGAYEQYF
TGTGCCAGCAGCCAACTAGGTACGGGCGCCTACGAGCAGTACTTC
>TRBJ1-5|-|TRBV15|-
CATSRDIRQGGQPQHF
TGTGCCACCAGCAGAGATATCAGGCAGGGTGGACAGCCCCAGCATTTT
>TRBJ2-7|-|TRBV28|-
CASSYPEYYEQYF
TGTGCCAGCAGTTACCCGGAATACTACGAGCAGTACTTC
>TRBJ2-1|-|TRBV20-1|TRBD2
CSARASGGASYNEQFF
TGCAGTGCTAGGGCTAGCGGGGGGGCTTCCTACAATGAGCAGTTCTTC
>TRBJ2-7|-|TRBV20-1|TRBD2
CSATSGGARYEQYF
TGCAGTGCGACCAGCGGGGGCGCACGGTACGAGCAGTACTTC
>TRBJ2-1|once|TRBV24-1|-
CATSDFDEQFF
TGTGCCACCAGTGATTTCGATGAGCAGTTCTTC
>TRBJ2-5|once|TRBV9|-
CASSVASGETQYF
TGTGCCAGCAGCGTAGCTTCGGGAGAGACCCAGTACTTC
>TRBJ1-1|-|TRBV27|-
CASTPLSGPRLMNTEAFF
TGTGCCAGCACTCCCTTGAGTGGACCTCGACTGATGAACACTGAAGCTTTCTTT
>TRBJ1-2|-|TRBV7-9|-
CASSPPRQTINYGYTF
TGTGCCAGCAGCCCCCCACGACAGACTATCAACTATGGCTACACCTTC
>TRBJ2-3|-|TRBV3-1|-
CASSLRAAVDTQYF
TGTGCCAGCAGCCTAAGGGCGGCGGTAGATACGCAGTATTTT
>TRBJ1-5|-|TRBV20-1|TRBD1
CSAPDRWNQPQHF
TGCAGTGCCCCGGACAGGTGGAATCAGCCCCAGCATTTT
>TRBJ2-7|once|TRBV4-3|-
CASSQDGRKSEQYF
TGCGCCAGCAGCCAAGATGGTCGGAAGAGCGAGCAGTACTTC
>TRBJ1-6|-|TRBV7-2|-
CASSLKGGNSPLHF
TGTGCCAGCAGCTTAAAGGGGGGTAATTCACCCCTCCACTTT
>TRBJ2-3|-|TRBV4-3|-
CASSQTDGGTDTQYF
TGCGCCAGCAGCCAAACGGACGGTGGCACAGATACGCAGTATTTT
>TRBJ2-2|-|TRBV2|-
CASSRGRGNGELFF
TGTGCCAGCAGCCGGGGACGGGGGAACGGGGAGCTGTTTTTT
>TRBJ2-1|-|TRBV29-1|-
CSVEDFARGYNEQFF
TGCAGCGTTGAAGATTTTGCCAGGGGCTACAATGAGCAGTTCTTC
>TRBJ2-6|-|TRBV10-3|-
CAIRSGANVLTF
TGTGCCATCAGGTCTGGGGCCAACGTCCTGACTTTC
>TRBJ1-2|-|TRBV24-1|TRBD1
CATSDSGQGRGYTF
TGTGCCACCAGTGATTCTGGACAGGGGAGGGGCTACACCTTC
>TRBJ2-3|-|TRBV12-3/TRBV12-4|-
CASSLPSRGAWGTQYF
TGTGCCAGCAGTTTACCTTCTAGAGGGGCCTGGGGTACGCAGTATTTT
>TRBJ2-2|-|TRBV9|-
CASSEDSRSTGELFF
TGTGCCAGCAGCGAGGACAGCCGATCCACCGGGGAGCTGTTTTTT
>TRBJ1-2|-|TRBV20-1|-
CSAKGSRDYGYTF
TGCAGTGCTAAAGGGTCTAGAGACTATGGCTACACCTTC
>TRBJ2-1|-|TRBV19|-
CASNSIAASYNEQFF
TGTGCCAGTAATTCCATAGCGGCGTCCTACAATGAGCAGTTCTTC
>TRBJ1-1|-|TRBV29-1|-
CSVERSQNTEAFF
TGCAGCGTTGAAAGGTCGCAGAACACTGAAGCTTTCTTT
>TRBJ2-3|-|TRBV7-9|-
CASSLSPNTDTQYF
TGTGCCAGCAGCTTATCTCCAAACACAGATACGCAGTATTTT
>TRBJ2-7|-|TRBV15|-
CATSSRGRDEQYF
TGTGCCACCAGCAGCAGGGGTAGGGACGAGCAGTACTTC
>TRBJ2-5|-|TRBV12-3/TRBV12-4|-
CASRSVAETQYF
TGTGCCAGCAGGTCCGTGGCGGAGACCCAGTACTTC
>TRBJ2-7|-|TRBV12-3/TRBV12-4|-
CASSPWTSGGDEQYF
TGTGCCAGCAGTCCTTGGACCTCCGGAGGCGACGAGCAGTACTTC
>TRBJ2-2|-|TRBV15|-
CATSSEDGELFF
TGTGCCACCAGCAGTGAGGACGGGGAGCTGTTTTTT
>TRBJ2-1|once|TRBV27|TRBD2
CASSPRTSRDEQFF
TGTGCCAGCAGTCCTCGGACTAGTCGCGATGAGCAGTTCTTC
>TRBJ1-6|-|TRBV27|-
CASSFGPDNSPLHF
TGTGCCAGCAGTTTCGGGCCAGATAATTCACCCCTCCACTTT
>TRBJ1-6|once|TRBV19|-
CASNRYTGASYNSPLHF
TGTGCCAGTAACCGGTATACCGGGGCCTCCTATAATTCACCCCTCCACTTT
>TRBJ1-1|-|TRBV3-1|TRBD1
CASRQTGLNTEAFF
TGTGCCAGCAGGCAGACAGGGTTAAACACTGAAGCTTTCTTT
>TRBJ2-1|-|TRBV4-2|-
CASSLEQGTEQFF
TGTGCCAGCAGCCTCGAACAGGGAACTGAGCAGTTCTTC
>TRBJ1-5|few|TRBV30|-
CAWSVGTGNQPQHF
TGTGCCTGGAGTGTGGGGACGGGCAATCAGCCCCAGCATTTT
>TRBJ2-7|-|TRBV20-1|-
CSARDPQASAYEQYF
TGCAGTGCTAGAGATCCACAGGCGTCTGCCTACGAGCAGTACTTC
>TRBJ2-5|-|TRBV7-2|TRBD2
CASSPVLGEGETQYF
TGTGCCAGCAGCCCAGTCCTTGGGGAGGGGGAGACCCAGTACTTC
>TRBJ2-5|-|TRBV20-1|-
CSARAWRAGIQETQYF
TGCAGTGCTAGAGCCTGGCGTGCGGGGATCCAAGAGACCCAGTACTTC
>TRBJ1-1|-|TRBV13|-
CASGLGTEAFF
TGTGCCAGCGGTCTGGGCACTGAAGCTTTCTTT
>TRBJ2-2|-|TRBV12-3/TRBV12-4|-
CASRARWAGELFF
TGTGCCAGCAGAGCCCGGTGGGCCGGGGAGCTGTTTTTT
>TRBJ1-5|-|TRBV12-3/TRBV12-4|TRBD1
CASSGTGGDQPQHF
TGTGCCAGCAGTGGGACAGGGGGCGATCAGCCCCAGCATTTT
>TRBJ2-3|-|TRBV29-1|-
CSVRGRGDTQYF
TGCAGCGTGAGGGGGCGGGGAGATACGCAGTATTTT
>TRBJ1-1|-|TRBV3-1|-
CASSQEWGRTEAFF
TGTGCCAGCAGCCAAGAGTGGGGGAGGACTGAAGCTTTCTTT